This T cell receptor (beta chain) emerged from a study of identical twins. Study-wide results and limits: Invariant populations such as MAIT and iNKT cells could partly muddle zero-insertion analyses. Memory repertoires lacked the insertion deficit that abundant cord blood beta clonotypes showed.

The germline V gene has CDR1 SQVTM and CDR2 ANQGSEA. Trimming removed 7 bases at V and 4 bases at J, with 10 bases between. The CDR3 totals 11 residues. Unique molecular identifiers were present on cDNA, and template switching added a universal primer site. TCRdb used MiXCR to reprocess the 5' RACE reads, holding one entry per CDR3 protein. Of fewer than 250,000 distinct CDR3 sequences detected, 5.5% to 8% appear once; the ten largest clones hold under 4%. There are a few counts of this clonotype. As yet, its antigen is unknown. These data were also filed under a second study, of yellow fever vaccine responses in identical twins.

Sequenced input: memory (CD45RO+) T cells sorted from blood. This clonotype was obtained from a woman younger than 35 in good health. The chain is built from TRBV29-1 and TRBJ2-5; unclear D gene. DNA of the CDR3: TGCAGCGCAGCGCGCGGAGAGACCCAGTACTTC. Protein: CSAARGETQYF. Full variable domain (remainder filled in from reference TRBV29-1 and TRBJ2-5): SAVISQKPSRDICQRGTSLTIQCQVDSQVTMMFWYRQQPGQSLTLIATANQGSEATYESGFVIDKFPISRPNLTFSTLTVSNMSPEDSSIYLCSAARGETQYFGPGTRLLVL.